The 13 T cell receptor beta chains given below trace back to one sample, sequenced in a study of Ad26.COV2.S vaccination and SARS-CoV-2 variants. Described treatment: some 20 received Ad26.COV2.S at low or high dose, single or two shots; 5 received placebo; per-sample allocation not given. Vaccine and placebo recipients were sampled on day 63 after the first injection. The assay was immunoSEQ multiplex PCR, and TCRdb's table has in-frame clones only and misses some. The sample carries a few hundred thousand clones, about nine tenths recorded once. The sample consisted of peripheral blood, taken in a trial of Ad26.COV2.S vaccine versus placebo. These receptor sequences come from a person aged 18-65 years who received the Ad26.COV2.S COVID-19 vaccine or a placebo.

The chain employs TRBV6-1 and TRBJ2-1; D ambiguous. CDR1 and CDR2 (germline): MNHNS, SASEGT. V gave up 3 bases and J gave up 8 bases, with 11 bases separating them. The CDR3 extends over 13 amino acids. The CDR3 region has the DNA TGTGCCAGCAGTGATTTCAGTTCTGATGAGCAGTTCTTC. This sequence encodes CASSDFSSDEQFF.

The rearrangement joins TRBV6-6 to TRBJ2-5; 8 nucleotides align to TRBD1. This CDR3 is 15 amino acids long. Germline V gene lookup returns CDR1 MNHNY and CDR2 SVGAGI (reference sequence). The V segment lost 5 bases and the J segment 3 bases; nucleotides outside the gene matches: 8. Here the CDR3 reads CASSGVSTGEETQYF. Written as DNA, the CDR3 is TGTGCCAGCAGTGGGGTTTCGACAGGGGAAGAGACCCAGTACTTC.

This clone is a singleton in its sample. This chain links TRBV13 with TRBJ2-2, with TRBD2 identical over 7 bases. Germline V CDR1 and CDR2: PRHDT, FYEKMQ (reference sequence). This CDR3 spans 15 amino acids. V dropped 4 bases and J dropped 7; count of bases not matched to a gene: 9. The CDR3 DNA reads TGTGCCAGCAGCTGGGGAGGGAAGGAAGTCGGGGAGCTGTTTTTT. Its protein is CASSWGGKEVGELFF.

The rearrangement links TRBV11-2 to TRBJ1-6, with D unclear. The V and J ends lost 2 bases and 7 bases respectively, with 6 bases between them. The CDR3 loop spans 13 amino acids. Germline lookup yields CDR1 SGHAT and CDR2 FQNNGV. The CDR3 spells CASSLNPNSPLHF. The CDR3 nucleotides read TGTGCCAGCAGCTTAAACCCCAATTCACCCCTCCACTTT.

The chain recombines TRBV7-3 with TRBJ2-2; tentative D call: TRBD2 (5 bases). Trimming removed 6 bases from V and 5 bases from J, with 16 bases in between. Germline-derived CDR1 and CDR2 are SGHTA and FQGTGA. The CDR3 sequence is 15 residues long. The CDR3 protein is CASSLTPGKTGELFF. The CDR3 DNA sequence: TGTGCCAGCAGTCTAACACCGGGGAAAACCGGGGAGCTGTTTTTT. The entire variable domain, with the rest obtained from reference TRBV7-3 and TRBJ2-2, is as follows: GAGVSQTPSNKVTEKGKYVELRCDPISGHTALYWYRQSLGQGPEFLIYFQGTGAADDSGLPNDRFFAVRPEGSVSTLKIQRTERGDSAVYLCASSLTPGKTGELFFGEGSRLTVL.

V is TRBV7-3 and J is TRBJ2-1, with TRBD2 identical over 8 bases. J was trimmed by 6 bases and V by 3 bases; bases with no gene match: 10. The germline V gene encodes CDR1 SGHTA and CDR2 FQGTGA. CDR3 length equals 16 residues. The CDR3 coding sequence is TGTGCCAGCAGCTTGACCGGGACTAGACCCTGCAATGAGCAGTTCTTC. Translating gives CASSLTGTRPCNEQFF.

The CDR3 DNA follows: TGTGCCAGCATCATATTTAGCGGGGATCGCTACGAGCAGTACTTC. This translates into CASIIFSGDRYEQYF. V gene TRBV6-6 combines with J gene TRBJ2-7; 8 nucleotides line up with TRBD2. Germline-derived CDR1 and CDR2 are MNHNY and SVGAGI (reference sequence). V was clipped by 7 bases and J by 3 bases; unmatched bases: 11. The CDR3 has 15 amino acids.

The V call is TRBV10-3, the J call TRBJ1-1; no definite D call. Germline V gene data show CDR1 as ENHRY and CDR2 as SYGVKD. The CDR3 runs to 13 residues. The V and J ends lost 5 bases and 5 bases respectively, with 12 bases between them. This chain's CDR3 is CAISPPGGTEAFF. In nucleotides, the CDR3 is TGTGCCATCAGTCCCCCTGGCGGGACTGAAGCTTTCTTT.

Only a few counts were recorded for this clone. Here the CDR3 reads CASSLSFGSYEQYF. Here the CDR3 DNA reads TGTGCCAGCAGCTTGAGTTTTGGATCCTACGAGCAGTACTTC. The V and J genes are TRBV7-2 and TRBJ2-7; no reliable D call. This CDR3 comprises 14 residues. The V gene's germline CDR1 is SGHTA and CDR2 FQGNSA. The V gene lost 3 bases and the J gene lost 1 base, with 10 bases spanning the gap.

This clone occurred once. This CDR3 is CASSIGAQPQHF. The CDR3 DNA reads as TGTGCCAGCAGCATCGGGGCTCAGCCCCAGCATTTT. The V call is TRBV7-9, the J call TRBJ1-5; D is possibly TRBD1 (5 bases). The CDR3 spans 12 residues. CDR1 SEHNR and CDR2 FQNEAQ come from the germline V gene (reference sequence). Trimming took 5 bases from V and 6 from J, leaving 8 bases between them.

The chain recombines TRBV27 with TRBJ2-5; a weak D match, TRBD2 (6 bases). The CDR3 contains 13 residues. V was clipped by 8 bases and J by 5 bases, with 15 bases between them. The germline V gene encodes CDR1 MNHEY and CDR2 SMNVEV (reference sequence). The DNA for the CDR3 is TGTGCCAGCGCCCGCCAGGAGGGGGAGACCCAGTACTTC. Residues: CASARQEGETQYF.

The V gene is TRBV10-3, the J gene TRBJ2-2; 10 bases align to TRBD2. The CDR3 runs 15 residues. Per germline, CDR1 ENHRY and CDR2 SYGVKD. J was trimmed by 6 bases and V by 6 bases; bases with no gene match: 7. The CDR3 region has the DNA TGTGCCATCAGCCCTTCCGGGACTAGCGCCGGGGAGCTGTTTTTT. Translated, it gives CAISPSGTSAGELFF.

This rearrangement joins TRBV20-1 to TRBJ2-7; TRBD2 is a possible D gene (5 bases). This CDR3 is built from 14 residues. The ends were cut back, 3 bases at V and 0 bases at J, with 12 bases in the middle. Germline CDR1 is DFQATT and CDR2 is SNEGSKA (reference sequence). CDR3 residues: CSASLRGLSYEQYF. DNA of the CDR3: TGCAGTGCTAGTTTGCGCGGGCTCTCCTACGAGCAGTACTTC.